The 8 T cell receptor beta chains below come from one sample, sequenced in a study of T cell repertoires in cytomegalovirus infection. TCRdb analysed the reads with MiXCR anew, one entry per CDR3 protein. The sample lists 510,000 or so distinct CDR3 sequences, more than 25% occurring once. Sequenced input: PBMCs. The source is a human donor in good health (CMV status not recorded). Some clones in this sample may be carry-over from other donors' samples.

This chain uses TRBV6-5 with TRBJ2-1; the D is unclear. This CDR3 is 13 amino acids long. V lost 5 bases, J lost 9 bases, and 14 bases lay in between. Germline-derived CDR1 and CDR2 are MNHEY and SVGAGI. The CDR3 loop reads CASSDRPPGEQFF. The CDR3 nucleotides are TGTGCCAGCAGTGACCGACCCCCAGGTGAGCAGTTCTTC.

The genes are TRBV11-2 and TRBJ2-2; tentatively, D is TRBD2 (7 bases). The CDR3 contains 15 residues. V was cut by 5 bases and J by 4 bases, with 14 bases left in between. From germline, CDR1 is SGHAT and CDR2 FQNNGV. The CDR3 loop is CASSQGGAATGELFF. For the CDR3, the DNA is TGTGCCAGCAGCCAAGGGGGGGCTGCCACCGGGGAGCTGTTTTTT.

The table lists this clonotype with a few counts. The chain joins TRBV4-3 to TRBJ2-1; D not resolved. CDR1 is LGHNA and CDR2 is YSLEER in the germline V gene. The germline V and J ends were trimmed by 1 base and 7 bases, with 8 bases remaining between them. There are 13 residues in the CDR3. CDR3 region: CASSQGNLNEQFF. The CDR3 DNA reads TGCGCCAGCAGCCAAGGGAATCTGAATGAGCAGTTCTTC.

Turning to this clonotype: This may be a read error: a much more frequent sequence differs by one nucleotide. The V call is TRBV7-2, the J call TRBJ2-1; 11 nucleotides line up with TRBD2. The germline V gene encodes CDR1 SGHTA and CDR2 FQGNSA. This CDR3 region has 16 residues. CDR3 nucleotide sequence: TGTGCCAGCAGCTCCTCTAGCGGGAGGTCCTACAATGAGCAGTTATTC. Translation gives CASSSSSGRSYNEQLF.

This clonotype occurred many times. This chain connects TRBV7-8 to TRBJ2-7; 10 nucleotides agree with TRBD2. V lost 5 bases to trimming and J lost 1 base; unmatched junction nucleotides: 8. This CDR3 region has 16 residues. CDR1 is SGHVS, CDR2 FQNEAQ, per germline. This CDR3 is CASSRFSGRSSYEQYV. As DNA, the CDR3 is TGTGCCAGCAGCCGGTTTAGCGGGAGGTCATCCTACGAGCAGTACGTC.

As for this clonotype: As the CDR3 is not closed by the conserved phenylalanine or tryptophan, this likely results from a read error. The rearrangement joins TRBV5-4 to TRBJ1-2; tentative D call: TRBD1 (6 bases). There are 17 residues in the CDR3. Trimming removed 5 bases at V and 0 bases at J, with 20 bases between. Germline CDR1 SGHNT, CDR2 YYREEE (reference sequence). The CDR3 bases are TGTGCCAGCAGTCATATAAGGCAGGGGACGGCTAACTATGGCTACACCATC. Its protein product is CASSHIRQGTANYGYTI.

There are a few counts of this clonotype. The chain couples TRBV5-6 to TRBJ2-1; 14 nucleotides line up with TRBD2. Germline V gives CDR1 SGHDT, CDR2 YYEEEE. With V trimmed by 3 bases and J by 8 bases, 7 bases remained unmatched. The CDR3 is 16 residues long. CDR3 protein: CASSWGLAGERDEQFF. The CDR3 DNA follows: TGTGCCAGCAGCTGGGGACTAGCGGGAGAAAGGGATGAGCAGTTCTTC.

Only a few counts were recorded for this clonotype. The genes are TRBV27 and TRBJ2-2; 7 nucleotides agree with TRBD2. CDR1 is MNHEY and CDR2 is SMNVEV in the germline V gene (reference sequence). Germline trimming cut 7 bases from V and 5 bases from J; bases unmatched to any gene: 19. CDR3 length: 18 amino acids. The CDR3 DNA sequence: TGTGCCAGCACCCTATGGGCCCGAGGGAGGGTAGTAACCGGGGAGCTGTTTTTT. Protein: CASTLWARGRVVTGELFF.